This TCR beta chain originates from a study of human versus mouse CDR3 diversity and MHC coevolution. Study-level points and caveats: Clonal inequality was lowest in most of the three human donors.

TCRdb's copy holds only in-frame clones and misses some; the assay was immunoSEQ multiplex PCR. This repertoire shows approximately 81,000 clones, around 93% found once; its top ten account for around 1.3%. The CDR3 extends over 11 amino acids. With 6 bases removed from V and 10 bases from J, the gap between germline ends came to 11 bases. Germline CDR1 SGHNT, CDR2 YYREEE (reference sequence). As concerns this clone: Its antigen remains unknown.

Naive CD4 T cells were sorted as CD45RO-negative, CD62L-positive. The sequenced sample consisted of naive CD4+ T cells from blood. Subset reported: CD45RO-negative CD62L-positive naive CD4 T cells. The sequence was obtained from a person aged 25 to 69 in good health. V and J are TRBV5-4 and TRBJ2-1; the D gene is possibly TRBD1 (6 bases). In DNA, the CDR3 is TGTGCCAGCACCCAGGGGTTCGAGCAGTTCTTC. Translation gives CASTQGFEQFF.